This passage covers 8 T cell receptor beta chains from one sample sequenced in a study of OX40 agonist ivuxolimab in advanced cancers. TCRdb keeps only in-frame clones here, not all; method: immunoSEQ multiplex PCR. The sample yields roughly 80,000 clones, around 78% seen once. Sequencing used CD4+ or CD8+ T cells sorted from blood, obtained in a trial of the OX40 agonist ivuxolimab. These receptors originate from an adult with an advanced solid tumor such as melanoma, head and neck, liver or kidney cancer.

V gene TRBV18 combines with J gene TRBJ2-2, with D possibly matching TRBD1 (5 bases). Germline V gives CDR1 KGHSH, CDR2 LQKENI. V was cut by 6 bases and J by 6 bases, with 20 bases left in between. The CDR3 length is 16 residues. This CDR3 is CASSPEVQGGAGELFF. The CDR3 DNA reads TGTGCCAGCTCCCCAGAAGTCCAGGGCGGCGCCGGGGAGCTGTTTTTT. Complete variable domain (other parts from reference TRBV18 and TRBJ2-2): NAGVMQNPRHLVRRRGQEARLRCSPMKGHSHVYWYRQLPEEGLKFMVYLQKENIIDESGMPKERFSAEFPKEGPSILRIQQVVRGDSAAYFCASSPEVQGGAGELFFGEGSRLTVL.

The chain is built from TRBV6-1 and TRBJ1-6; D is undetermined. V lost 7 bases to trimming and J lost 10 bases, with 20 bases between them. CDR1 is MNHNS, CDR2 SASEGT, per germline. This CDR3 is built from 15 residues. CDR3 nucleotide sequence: TGTGCCAGCACCGCCCCGGGTAAGGTCGGGTCACCCCTCCACTTT. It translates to CASTAPGKVGSPLHF.

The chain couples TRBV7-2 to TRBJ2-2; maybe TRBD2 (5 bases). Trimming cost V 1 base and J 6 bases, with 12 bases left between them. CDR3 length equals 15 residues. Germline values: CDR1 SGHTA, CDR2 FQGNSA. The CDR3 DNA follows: TGTGCCAGCAGCTTAGGTCTAGCCCGCCCCGGGGAGCTGTTTTTT. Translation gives CASSLGLARPGELFF.

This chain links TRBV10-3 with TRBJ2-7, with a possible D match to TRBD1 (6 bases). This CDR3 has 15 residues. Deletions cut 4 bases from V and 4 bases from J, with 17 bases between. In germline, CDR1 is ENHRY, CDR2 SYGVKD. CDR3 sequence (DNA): TGTGCCATCAGTGGCTCGCAGGGGTTGGGGTACGAGCAGTACTTC. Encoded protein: CAISGSQGLGYEQYF.

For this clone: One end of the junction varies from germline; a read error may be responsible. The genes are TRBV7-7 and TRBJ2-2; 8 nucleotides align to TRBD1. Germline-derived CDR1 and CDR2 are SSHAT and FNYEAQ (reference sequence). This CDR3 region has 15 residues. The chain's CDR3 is CASSLQGAHAGELFF. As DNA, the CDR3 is TGTGCTAGCAGCCTCCAGGGGGCCCATGCCGGGGAGCTGTTTTTT.

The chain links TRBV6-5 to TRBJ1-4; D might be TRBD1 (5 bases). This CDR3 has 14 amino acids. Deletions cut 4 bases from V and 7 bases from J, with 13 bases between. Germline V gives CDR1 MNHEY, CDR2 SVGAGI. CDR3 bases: TGTGCCAGCAGTTTGGGACCTCGACCTGAAAAACTGTTTTTT. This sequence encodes CASSLGPRPEKLFF.

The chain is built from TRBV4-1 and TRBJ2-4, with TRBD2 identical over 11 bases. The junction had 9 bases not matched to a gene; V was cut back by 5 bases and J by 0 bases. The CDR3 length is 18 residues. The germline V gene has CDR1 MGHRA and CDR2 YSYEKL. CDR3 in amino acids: CASSSGTSGPLAKNIQYF. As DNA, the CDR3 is TGCGCCAGCAGCTCCGGGACTAGCGGACCTCTAGCCAAAAACATTCAGTACTTC.

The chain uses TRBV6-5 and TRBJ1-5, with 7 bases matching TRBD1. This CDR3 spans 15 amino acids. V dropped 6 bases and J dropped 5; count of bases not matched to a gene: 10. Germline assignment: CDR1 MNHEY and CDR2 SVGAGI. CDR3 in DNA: TGTGCCAGCAGCCAGGCGGGACAGACTTATCAGCCCCAGCATTTT. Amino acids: CASSQAGQTYQPQHF.